This T cell receptor beta chain was sequenced in a study of T cells in Graves' hyperthyroidism and ophthalmopathy. Amplification of TCR beta CDR3 regions was performed using RNA transcripts as template. The study used the HTBI primer set for a first-round RT-PCR of the TCR CDR3. TCRdb redid the calling of the multiplex PCR reads with MiXCR, one entry per CDR3 protein. The profile shows some 600,000 distinct CDR3 sequences, approximately 15% of them singletons. The CDR3 totals 12 residues. Germline CDR1 MDHEN, CDR2 SYDVKM. V shed 6 bases and J shed 6 bases, with 12 bases lying between them. This clonotype was recorded at least ten times.

The genes are TRBV28 and TRBJ2-7, with D perhaps TRBD2 (7 bases). Material: blood. The TCR sequence derives from a woman aged 25 to 39 with Graves' hyperthyroidism that later progressed to Graves' ophthalmopathy. In DNA, the CDR3 is TGTGCCAGCAGGGCGGGGGCGCCCGAGCAGTACTTC. This gives the protein CASRAGAPEQYF.